Listed below are T cell receptor beta chains from one sample, sequenced in a study of OX40 agonist ivuxolimab in advanced cancers. The repertoire was sequenced with immunoSEQ multiplex PCR; TCRdb's copy has only in-frame clones and lacks some. The table shows about 80,000 clones, with over 90% occurring only once. Source: CD4+ or CD8+ T cells sorted from blood, taken in a trial of the OX40 agonist ivuxolimab. The source of these receptors is an adult with an advanced solid tumor such as melanoma, head and neck, liver or kidney cancer. Each CDR3 is given with its conserved first and last residue. A D gene is named only where the DNA matches it firmly. Clone size appears in some rows only: once, few, many, or a class for an expanded clone.

>.|.|TRBJ2-7|TRBV2
TGTGCCAGCAGTGGAGGGTTAGGGAGCTCCTACGAGCAGTACTTC
CASSGGLGSSYEQYF
>.|.|TRBJ2-6|TRBV7-3
TGTGCCAGCAGCTTAACTCCCGGGCCTGGGGCCAACGTCCTGACTTTC
CASSLTPGPGANVLTF
>.|.|TRBJ1-2|TRBV7-8
TGTGCCAGCAGCTTAGGTCTTCCAGGGGATGGCTACACCTTC
CASSLGLPGDGYTF
>TRBD1|.|TRBJ1-2|TRBV19
TGTGCCAGTAGTATGGGAGGACAGGGCTATGGCTACACCTTC
CASSMGGQGYGYTF
>TRBD2|.|TRBJ2-1|TRBV4-3
TGCGCCAGCAGCCAAGAAGGACTAGCGGGAGAAGACAATGAGCAGTTCTTC
CASSQEGLAGEDNEQFF
>TRBD2|.|TRBJ2-7|TRBV7-8
TGTGCCAGCAGCTTAGTCGGCGGGAGGGCGGGTGAGCAGTACTTC
CASSLVGGRAGEQYF
>TRBD2|.|TRBJ2-5|TRBV28
TGTGCCAGCAGCCGACCGGGACTAGCGGGAGCAAAATCCGGGACCCAGTACTTC
CASSRPGLAGAKSGTQYF
>TRBD1|.|TRBJ2-4|TRBV6-6
TGTGCCAGCAGTTACCAGGGGGTTGCCAAAAACATTCAGTACTTC
CASSYQGVAKNIQYF
>TRBD1|once|TRBJ1-5|TRBV28
TGTGCCAGCAGCCGTCGGGGACAGGGTAATCAGCCCCAGCATTTT
CASSRRGQGNQPQHF
>TRBD1|few|TRBJ2-7|TRBV5-1
TGCGCCAGCAGCTGGGGACAGGGGGGATCCTACGAGCAGTACTTC
CASSWGQGGSYEQYF
>.|.|TRBJ1-2|TRBV5-1
TGCGCCAGCAGTTTCAGGACAGATAATCATGGCTACACCTTC
CASSFRTDNHGYTF
>TRBD1|.|TRBJ2-6|TRBV5-1
TGCGCCAGCAGCCCAGGGACAGGATACTACTCTGGGGCCAACGTCCTGACTTTC
CASSPGTGYYSGANVLTF
>.|.|TRBJ2-1|TRBV7-9
TGTGCCAGCAGCTTGGGAGACGGATACAATGAGCAGTTCTTC
CASSLGDGYNEQFF
>.|.|TRBJ2-2|TRBV9
TGTGCCAGCAGCGGGGGACTGAACACCGGGGAGCTGTTTTTT
CASSGGLNTGELFF
>TRBD1|few|TRBJ2-1|TRBV29-1
TGCAGCGTTGAACGACAGGGTCACTACAATGAGCAGTTCTTC
CSVERQGHYNEQFF
>.|.|TRBJ1-2|TRBV15
TGTGCCACCAGCAAAATTGCCAACTACGGCTACACCTTC
CATSKIANYGYTF
>.|once|TRBJ2-7|TRBV7-2
TGTGCCAGCAGCTATGGACCCCGAACCTACGAGCAGTACTTC
CASSYGPRTYEQYF
>.|once|TRBJ1-3|TRBV28
TGTGCCAGCAGCCGTAGCCGGGTCAGCTCTGGAAACACCATATATTTT
CASSRSRVSSGNTIYF
>.|.|TRBJ2-1|TRBV6-6
TGTGCCAGCAGTTACCCCCGGGGGAGCTCCTACAATGAGCAGTTCTTC
CASSYPRGSSYNEQFF
>TRBD1|.|TRBJ1-2|TRBV28
TGTGCCAGCAGTTCCCCACTTGAGACAGGGGTGAATTATGGCTACACCTTC
CASSSPLETGVNYGYTF
>TRBD2|.|TRBJ2-2|TRBV7-9
TGTGCCAGCAGTCCAGTCGCCGGCGCGGGAGGTACCGGGGAGCTGTTTTTT
CASSPVAGAGGTGELFF